The text below deals with one TCR beta chain. This record belongs to a study of blood T cell repertoires in COVID-19. Looking at the study overall: T cells, B-cell-depleted T cells, or PBMCs supplied cDNA or gDNA.

Assay: immunoSEQ multiplex PCR; the TCRdb copy retains only in-frame clones and omits some. This repertoire shows roughly 380,000 clones, roughly 90% found once; its top ten account for over 3.5%. V was shortened by 4 bases and J by 5 bases, with 18 bases between the two germline ends. This CDR3 has 15 residues. The germline CDR1 and CDR2 sequences are SGHDT and YYEEEE. The sequencing input was peripheral blood. The receptor was derived from a woman aged 55-69 years with COVID-19, enrolled during active disease. The chain carries TRBV5-6 and TRBJ2-5, with D perhaps matching TRBD1 (6 bases). CDR3 coding DNA: TGTGCCAGCAGCGGGAAGCGACAGGTGGTGGAGACCCAGTACTTC. Amino acid sequence: CASSGKRQVVETQYF.